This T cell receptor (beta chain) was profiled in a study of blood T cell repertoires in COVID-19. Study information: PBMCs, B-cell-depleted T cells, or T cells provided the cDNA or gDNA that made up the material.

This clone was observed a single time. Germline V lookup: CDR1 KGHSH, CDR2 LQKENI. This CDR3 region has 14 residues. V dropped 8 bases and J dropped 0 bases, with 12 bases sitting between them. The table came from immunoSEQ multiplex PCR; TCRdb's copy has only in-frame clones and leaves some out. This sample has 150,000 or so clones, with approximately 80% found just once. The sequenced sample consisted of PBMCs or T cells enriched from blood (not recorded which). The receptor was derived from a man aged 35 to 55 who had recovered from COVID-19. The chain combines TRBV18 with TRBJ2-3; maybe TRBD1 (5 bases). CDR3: CASSEDSSTDTQYF. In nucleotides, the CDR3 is TGTGCCAGCAGTGAAGACAGTAGCACAGATACGCAGTATTTT. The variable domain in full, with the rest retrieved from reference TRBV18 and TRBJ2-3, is NAGVMQNPRHLVRRRGQEARLRCSPMKGHSHVYWYRQLPEEGLKFMVYLQKENIIDESGMPKERFSAEFPKEGPSILRIQQVVRGDSAAYFCASSEDSSTDTQYFGPGTRLTVL.